This TCR beta chain is drawn from a study of human T cells and chemical hapten exposure. V trimming: 6 bases; J trimming: 5 bases; junction bases outside the gene matches: 7. The CDR3 totals 14 residues. Germline V lookup: CDR1 DFQATT, CDR2 SNEGSKA (reference sequence). Study-wide points: Sensitizing with DPC caused no change in TCRs above 1 in 1000 frequency.

Specified time point: pre-sensitization, week 0. Indicated treatment: therapeutic diphenylcyclopropenone sensitization with weekly scalp DPC. In TCRdb, the RACE reads were re-called with MiXCR into one record per CDR3 protein. The sample consists of 240,000 or so distinct CDR3 sequences, approximately 8.4% of them appearing once. In regard to this clonotype: Antigen: not known.

The origin of this receptor is a woman aged 35 to 49 with alopecia areata. Some clones in this sample may be carry-over from other donors' samples. J is TRBJ2-1 and V is TRBV20-1, with 10 bases matching TRBD2. The sequences come from whole blood, collected in connection with sensitization to the hapten diphenylcyclopropenone (DPC). The CDR3 DNA reads TGCAGTGCCCATAGCGGGAGGATACACAATGAGCAGTTCTTC. Translating gives CSAHSGRIHNEQFF.